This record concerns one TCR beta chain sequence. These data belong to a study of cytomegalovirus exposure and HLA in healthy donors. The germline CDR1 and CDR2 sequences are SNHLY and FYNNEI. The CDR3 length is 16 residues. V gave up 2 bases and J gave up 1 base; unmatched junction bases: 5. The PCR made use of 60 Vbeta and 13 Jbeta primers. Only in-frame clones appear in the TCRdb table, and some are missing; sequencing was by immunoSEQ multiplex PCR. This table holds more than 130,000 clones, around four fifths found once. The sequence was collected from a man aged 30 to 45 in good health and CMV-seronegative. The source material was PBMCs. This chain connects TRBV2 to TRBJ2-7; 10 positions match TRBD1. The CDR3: CASSELWGQGSYEQYF. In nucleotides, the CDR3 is TGTGCCAGCAGTGAACTCTGGGGACAGGGGTCCTACGAGCAGTACTTC.